This entry is about one T cell receptor (beta chain). This clone's antigen is unknown. No much larger clonotype is one base removed from it; base qualities were not supplied. The immunoSEQ Assay, a bias-controlled multiplex PCR, was used to amplify TCRbeta CDR3 regions from genomic DNA. The original pipeline was this. The number of nucleated cells in each sample was estimated from the amplification of reference gene primers within the assay. To quantify the absolute abundance of each unique TCRbeta CDR3 rearrangement, sequence reads were collapsed and filtered. Productive Simpson clonality was computed per sample as the square root of Simpson's diversity index over productive rearrangements. The clones in this table, taken by TCRdb from immuneACCESS, are in-frame only. Not every clone is retained; where verified, under half of the shortfall comes from an unresolved V gene, and the cause of the rest is unknown. That table is the source of V, J and clone size, and D and trimming were worked out from the DNA. This sample lists nearly 300,000 clones; 88% were detected once. The ten largest clones capture 5.5% to 8.5% of the sample.

Samples from volunteer blood donors who had recovered from COVID-19 were contributed by a second Seattle source. The collaborating institutions used their own protocols to collect whole blood in K2EDTA tubes. Collaborator samples were shipped for TCRbeta analysis as frozen whole blood, isolated PBMCs, or DNA extracted from either sample type. The source of the sample is a study of blood T cell repertoires in COVID-19 (dated by TCRdb to about 2020). Background for the entire study: Samples from collaborators originated in the United States, Italy and Spain and spanned both the acute and convalescent phases of COVID-19. The prospective study material was composed of cDNA or gDNA derived from T cells, B-cell-depleted T cells, or PBMCs. Subjects who had been exposed to COVID-19, were actively infected with it, or had recovered from it provided the deeply sampled blood TCRbeta repertoires that made up the dataset. The repertoires were released in a freely available public database meant as a resource for research on the immune response to SARS-CoV-2. Samples came from the ongoing ImmuneRACE study (first 160 participants) plus 1,254 subjects from 6 global collaborators. The sample metadata nearly always contained a de-identified subject ID, COVID-19 status, age in years and sex. Where available, HLA class I and class II types were taken from metadata supplied by the sample provider and were not determined by assay-based typing. What the research found in general, with its limitations: The quantity of clinical and demographic metadata differed by source and by participant and was supplied without curation.

The trim is 4 bases for V and 2 bases for J, with a gap of 15 bases between the germline ends. Including cysteine and phenylalanine, the CDR3 has 15 amino acids. Only the CDR3 DNA stays, 45 bases, in frame from base 1. CDR1 and CDR2 (SGHNT, YYREEE) derive from the germline V gene (reference sequence). The chain links TRBV5-4 with TRBJ2-5; TRBD2 could be the D gene, as 7 bases match. The clonotype comes from a woman aged 30 to 39 who had recovered from COVID-19. The sequencing sample was made of peripheral blood. This receptor carries the CDR3 CASSGYRGAQETQYF. The DNA is as follows: TGTGCCAGCAGCGGTTACCGGGGGGCACAAGAGACCCAGTACTTC.